Below, one T cell receptor (beta chain) is given with its context. This entry comes from a study of shared clonotypes between healthy human individuals. Every immunoSEQ plate was one replicate of a subset's evenly spread DNA. Profiled with immunoSEQ multiplex PCR; TCRdb holds only in-frame clones, not every one. In the table there are about 1,500,000 clones, about 96% of which are singletons. Unmatched junction bases numbered 8, after V lost 8 bases and J lost 6 bases. The germline V gene has CDR1 LNHDA and CDR2 SQIVND (reference sequence). The CDR3 is made up of 15 amino acids. The sequencing sample was made of naive CD4+ T cells sorted from blood. Subset of the sample: CD45RA+ positively selected. This rearrangement joins TRBV19 to TRBJ2-7, with 15 positions matching TRBD2. The clonotype originates from a young man in good health. This CDR3 reads CASSGLAGGGGEQYF. The CDR3 DNA reads TGTGCCAGTTCGGGACTAGCGGGAGGAGGGGGCGAGCAGTACTTC.